This T cell receptor beta chain was captured in a study of blood T cell repertoires in COVID-19. Looking at the study overall: Italy, Spain and the United States were the sources of the convalescent and acute COVID-19 samples. Sources were T cells, B-cell-depleted T cells, or PBMCs; the material itself was cDNA or gDNA.

Per the original data handling: Estimated nucleated cell counts came from reference gene primer amplification. The repertoire was sequenced with immunoSEQ multiplex PCR; TCRdb's copy has only in-frame clones and lacks some. V and J calls and clone size are copied from that table; D and trimming were computed from the DNA. This sample has approximately 150,000 clones, with 76% found just once. V dropped 0 bases and J dropped 0; count of bases not matched to a gene: 7. From germline, CDR1 is ENHRY and CDR2 SYGVKD. This CDR3 contains 18 residues. The receptor was isolated from a man in his sixties with acute or convalescent COVID-19. This chain joins TRBV10-3 and TRBJ2-2; the match to TRBD2 covers 7 bases. What was sequenced was peripheral blood. In nucleotides, the CDR3 is TGTGCCATCAGTGAGTCGGGCGGGAGAATTTCGAACACCGGGGAGCTGTTTTTT. Amino acid sequence: CAISESGGRISNTGELFF.